A single sample is the source of the 21 T cell receptor beta chains below, sequenced in a study of blood T cell repertoires in COVID-19. TCRdb's table, derived via immunoSEQ multiplex PCR, lists solely in-frame clones and lacks some. The sample includes around 140,000 clones, about 89% of them seen just once. The sequenced sample consisted of peripheral blood. The receptors shown here come from a man aged 45-60 years with active COVID-19.

This clone was counted once. The chain uses TRBV19 and TRBJ2-3, with 8 positions matching TRBD1. In germline, CDR1 is LNHDA, CDR2 SQIVND (reference sequence). The CDR3 runs 15 residues. After removal of 5 bases from V and 2 bases from J, the junction contained 6 bases not matched to a gene. The CDR3 DNA reads TGTGCCAGTAGTGCAGGACAGGGTGTCACAGATACGCAGTATTTT. It translates to CASSAGQGVTDTQYF.

V gene TRBV6-5 combines with J gene TRBJ2-3; 13 bases are a match to TRBD2. CDR1 is MNHEY and CDR2 is SVGAGI in the germline V gene. The V segment lost 6 bases and the J segment 4 bases; nucleotides outside the gene matches: 4. The CDR3 runs to 15 residues. DNA of the CDR3: TGTGCCAGCAGAGGACTAGCGGGGGCCTCAGATACGCAGTATTTT. Translation: CASRGLAGASDTQYF.

The chain joins TRBV2 to TRBJ2-7; 12 positions agree with TRBD1. Losses at the gene ends were 7 bases for V and 7 bases for J; bases not matched to a gene: 8. CDR3 length: 14 amino acids. Germline lookup yields CDR1 SNHLY and CDR2 FYNNEI. The CDR3 reads CASNPGTGGGEQYF. CDR3 DNA: TGTGCCAGCAACCCCGGGACAGGGGGCGGGGAGCAGTACTTC. The full variable domain, completed using reference TRBV2 and TRBJ2-7, is EPEVTQTPSHQVTQMGQEVILRCVPISNHLYFYWYRQILGQKVEFLVSFYNNEISEKSEIFDDQFSVERPDGSNFTLKIRSTKLEDSAMYFCASNPGTGGGEQYFGPGTRLTVT.

The CDR3 protein is CASSTFLGGNSPLHF. The CDR3 bases are TGTGCCAGTAGTACGTTTTTGGGGGGTAATTCACCCCTCCACTTT. The J gene is TRBJ1-6, the V gene TRBV19; D might be TRBD1 (5 bases). CDR3 length: 15 residues. From germline, CDR1 is LNHDA and CDR2 SQIVND (reference sequence). V was cut by 4 bases and J by 6 bases, with 13 bases left in between.

The chain is built from TRBV3-1 (or the pseudogene TRBV3-2) and TRBJ1-2, with 7 positions matching TRBD1. The CDR3 consists of 15 residues. The trim removed 5 bases at V and 8 bases at J, leaving 14 bases unmatched. Germline lookup yields CDR1 LGHDT and CDR2 YNNKEL (reference sequence). The CDR3 DNA sequence: TGTGCCAGCAGCGCCCAGGGTACAGGGGCGGGAGGCTACACCTTC. Translation: CASSAQGTGAGGYTF.

The chain joins TRBV28 to TRBJ1-2, with unresolved D. Looked up from germline, CDR1 is MDHEN and CDR2 is SYDVKM. The CDR3 is 15 residues long. V lost 6 bases and J lost 4, with 18 bases in between. The CDR3 loop is CASRLGSGGRYGYTF. The CDR3 region has the DNA TGTGCCAGCAGGCTAGGTAGTGGTGGCCGCTATGGCTACACCTTC.

The chain combines TRBV6-1 with TRBJ2-2, with 7 positions matching TRBD1. Germline V CDR1 and CDR2: MNHNS, SASEGT. V gave up 1 base and J gave up 1 base; unmatched junction bases: 9. CDR3 length equals 18 residues. The CDR3 DNA sequence: TGTGCCAGCAGTGAAGTTTTAATAGGGGGCGGGAACACCGGGGAGCTGTTTTTT. Residues: CASSEVLIGGGNTGELFF.

The chain recombines TRBV11-2 with TRBJ1-4; the D is unclear. V gave up 0 bases and J gave up 0 bases, with 5 bases separating them. The CDR3 has 15 amino acids. CDR1 and CDR2 from the germline V gene are SGHAT and FQNNGV. CDR3 in DNA: TGTGCCAGCAGCTTAGATGGAGCAACTAATGAAAAACTGTTTTTT. Encoded protein: CASSLDGATNEKLFF.

In its sample, this clone was seen a few times. This rearrangement joins TRBV10-3 to TRBJ2-7; perhaps TRBD1 as D (6 bases). CDR3 length: 12 amino acids. Looked up from germline, CDR1 is ENHRY and CDR2 is SYGVKD. Trimming took 6 bases from V and 8 from J, leaving 14 bases between them. The CDR3 nucleotides are TGTGCCATCAGACAAGAACAGGGACAGCAGTACTTC. As protein: CAIRQEQGQQYF.

The rearrangement uses TRBV2 and TRBJ1-5, with a tentative D call TRBD1 (5 bases). CDR1 and CDR2 from the germline V gene are SNHLY and FYNNEI. V gave up 7 bases and J gave up 7 bases, with 17 bases separating them. CDR3 length: 14 residues. This CDR3 is CASNRPGLQQPQHF. The CDR3 DNA reads as TGTGCCAGCAACCGCCCAGGGCTTCAGCAGCCCCAGCATTTT. Full variable domain (rest looked up from reference TRBV2 and TRBJ1-5): EPEVTQTPSHQVTQMGQEVILRCVPISNHLYFYWYRQILGQKVEFLVSFYNNEISEKSEIFDDQFSVERPDGSNFTLKIRSTKLEDSAMYFCASNRPGLQQPQHFGDGTRLSIL.

The V and J genes are TRBV7-8 and TRBJ1-1; 8 positions match TRBD1. This CDR3 has 15 residues. CDR1 is SGHVS, CDR2 FQNEAQ, per germline. V shed 3 bases and J 2 bases; nucleotides not matched to a gene: 5. This chain's CDR3 is CASSFQGALNTEAFF. CDR3 in DNA: TGTGCCAGCAGCTTTCAGGGGGCCCTTAACACTGAAGCTTTCTTT.

The chain carries TRBV25-1 and TRBJ1-6; D gene uncertain. Trimming pared 6 bases from V and 8 bases from J, leaving 14 bases between. Germline CDR1 MGHDK, CDR2 SYGVNS. This CDR3 region has 14 residues. CDR3 coding DNA: TGTGCCAGCAGGGAAGTAGGACTCCATTCACCCCTCCACTTT. Translating gives CASREVGLHSPLHF.

This chain links TRBV4-2 with TRBJ2-3; D gene uncertain. The germline gives CDR1 LGHNA, CDR2 YNFKEQ. V lost 0 bases and J lost 9, with 7 bases in between. The CDR3 runs to 12 residues. CDR3 in DNA: TGTGCCAGCAGCCAAGATCTAGAGACGCAGTATTTT. This sequence encodes CASSQDLETQYF.

V is TRBV5-4 and J is TRBJ1-2; D possibly corresponds to TRBD1 (5 bases). The CDR3 is 14 amino acids. Trimming pared 4 bases from V and 2 bases from J, leaving 12 bases between. CDR1 is SGHNT, CDR2 YYREEE, per germline (reference sequence). CDR3 amino acids: CASSPPGQNYGYTF. The CDR3 nucleotides read TGTGCCAGCAGCCCGCCAGGGCAGAACTATGGCTACACCTTC.

The chain links TRBV29-1 to TRBJ1-2, with D uncertain. Trimming pared 5 bases from V and 8 bases from J, leaving 15 bases between. The length of the CDR3 is 12 residues. CDR1 SQVTM and CDR2 ANQGSEA come from the germline V gene. CDR3 sequence reads: CSVLDGPRGYTF. In nucleotides, the CDR3 is TGCAGCGTTCTAGACGGTCCGAGGGGCTACACCTTC.

The chain combines TRBV3-1 (or the pseudogene TRBV3-2) with TRBJ1-3, with 12 nucleotides matching TRBD1. CDR1 LGHDT and CDR2 YNNKEL come from the germline V gene (reference sequence). The V segment lost 4 bases and the J segment 4 bases; nucleotides outside the gene matches: 8. The CDR3 loop spans 17 amino acids. The CDR3 spells CASSPGTGGVIGNTIYF. CDR3 DNA sequence: TGTGCCAGCAGCCCCGGGACAGGGGGCGTAATAGGAAACACCATATATTTT.

The V call is TRBV5-4, the J call TRBJ2-7; D might be TRBD1 (5 bases). Germline CDR1 SGHNT, CDR2 YYREEE (reference sequence). The CDR3 has 14 residues. Trimming took off 3 bases at V and 7 bases at J, with 17 bases between the two ends. Here the CDR3 reads CASSSYKGAREQYF. CDR3 DNA: TGTGCCAGCAGCTCGTACAAAGGGGCGAGGGAGCAGTACTTC.

V usage is TRBV5-1 and J usage is TRBJ2-7, with TRBD1 as a possible D gene (5 bases). The CDR3 contains 15 residues. Germline V gives CDR1 SGHRS, CDR2 YFSETQ. V gave up 1 base and J gave up 6 bases, with 17 bases separating them. CDR3 sequence reads: CASSLYTTADREQYF. The DNA for the CDR3 is TGCGCCAGCAGCTTGTATACGACAGCCGATCGCGAGCAGTACTTC. The complete variable domain, with remaining parts taken from reference TRBV5-1 and TRBJ2-7, reads KAGVTQTPRYLIKTRGQQVTLSCSPISGHRSVSWYQQTPGQGLQFLFEYFSETQRNKGNFPGRFSGRQFSNSRSEMNVSTLELGDSALYLCASSLYTTADREQYFGPGTRLTVT.

This clone occurred once. The V and J genes are TRBV12-3 or TRBV12-4 and TRBJ2-3, with no clear D. The CDR3 contains 13 residues. The ends were cut back, 5 bases at V and 4 bases at J, with 10 bases in the middle. CDR3 bases: TGTGCCAGCAGTCCTTACGCGTCAGATACGCAGTATTTT. Its translation is CASSPYASDTQYF.

The CDR3 protein is CASSPTGTGDGYTF. CDR3 nucleotides: TGTGCCAGCTCACCAACCGGGACAGGGGATGGCTACACCTTC. V usage is TRBV18 and J usage is TRBJ1-2; TRBD1 aligns across 10 bases. Germline V gene sequence: CDR1 KGHSH, CDR2 LQKENI. V was pared by 2 bases and J by 6 bases, with 3 bases of the junction left unmatched. The CDR3 spans 14 residues. Full variable domain (missing parts from reference TRBV18 and TRBJ1-2): NAGVMQNPRHLVRRRGQEARLRCSPMKGHSHVYWYRQLPEEGLKFMVYLQKENIIDESGMPKERFSAEFPKEGPSILRIQQVVRGDSAAYFCASSPTGTGDGYTFGSGTRLTVV.

The rearrangement links TRBV27 to TRBJ2-1; 10 nucleotides align to TRBD2. Per germline, CDR1 MNHEY and CDR2 SMNVEV (reference sequence). CDR3 length: 14 amino acids. Germline trimming cut 6 bases from V and 6 bases from J; bases unmatched to any gene: 5. In DNA form, the CDR3 reads TGTGCCAGCAGACCTAGCGGGGGCCCCAATGAGCAGTTCTTC. It is translated as CASRPSGGPNEQFF.